This is a list of T cell receptor beta chains from one sample in a study of shared clonotypes between healthy human individuals. Method: immunoSEQ multiplex PCR; TCRdb's copy keeps in-frame clones and lacks some. The data contain around 510,000 clones, around 95% of them singletons. Sequenced sample: naive CD4+ T cells sorted from blood. All receptors come from a woman aged 30 to 39 in good health. The CDR3 runs from the conserved cysteine through the conserved F or W. Fields, in order: CDR3 protein, CDR3 DNA, V gene, CDR3 length, J gene, clone size, D gene. D genes are given only for firm matches. Clone size appears in some rows only: once, few, many, or a class for an expanded clone.

CASSFGHIAKNIQYF	TGCGCCAGCAGCTTTGGACATATAGCCAAAAACATTCAGTACTTC	TRBV5-1	15	TRBJ2-4	.	.
CASLRDTEPDTQYF	TGTGCCTCCTTACGGGACACCGAACCAGATACGCAGTATTTT	TRBV28	14	TRBJ2-3	.	.
CASSLEEALRF	TGTGCCAGCAGCTTAGAGGAGGCTCTACGTTTC	TRBV7-9	11	TRBJ2-7	.	.
CASSLPGDTQYF	TGTGCCAGCAGCTTACCGGGGGATACGCAGTATTTT	TRBV7-9	12	TRBJ2-3	.	.
CAGTGTSGFTDTQYF	TGTGCCGGAACCGGGACTAGCGGATTCACAGATACGCAGTATTTT	TRBV30	15	TRBJ2-3	.	TRBD2
CASRPLAGGPHEQFF	TGTGCCAGCAGACCCTTGGCGGGAGGGCCACATGAGCAGTTCTTC	TRBV7-8	15	TRBJ2-1	.	TRBD2
CASSASSGMNTEAFF	TGTGCCAGCAGCGCGAGCTCCGGAATGAACACTGAAGCTTTCTTT	TRBV9	15	TRBJ1-1	once	.
CASRGQNTGELFF	TGCGCCAGCAGGGGGCAGAACACCGGGGAGCTGTTTTTT	TRBV5-1	13	TRBJ2-2	.	.
CASSRIQGASGNTIYF	TGTGCCAGCAGCCGAATACAGGGGGCTTCTGGAAACACCATATATTTT	TRBV11-2	16	TRBJ1-3	.	TRBD1
CASMHVGGNTEAFF	TGTGCCAGTATGCATGTAGGGGGGAACACTGAAGCTTTCTTT	TRBV19	14	TRBJ1-1	.	.
CASSLELSSYNEQFF	TGCGCCAGCAGCTTGGAGCTGAGCTCCTACAATGAGCAGTTCTTC	TRBV5-1	15	TRBJ2-1	.	.
CSVARTGGFETQYF	TGCAGCGTTGCTAGGACAGGGGGCTTTGAGACCCAGTACTTC	TRBV29-1	14	TRBJ2-5	once	TRBD1
CASSWPGQTIYEQYF	TGTGCCAGCAGTTGGCCGGGACAGACGATCTACGAGCAGTACTTC	TRBV28	15	TRBJ2-7	.	TRBD1
CASSIARTEAFF	TGTGCCAGTAGTATAGCTCGGACTGAAGCTTTCTTT	TRBV19	12	TRBJ1-1	.	.
CASSLTAGVDTQYF	TGTGCCAGCAGCTTAACAGCGGGGGTAGATACGCAGTATTTT	TRBV7-9	14	TRBJ2-3	.	TRBD2
CASSQRAGSNTEAFF	TGCGCCAGCAGCCAAAGGGCCGGATCGAACACTGAAGCTTTCTTT	TRBV4-1	15	TRBJ1-1	once	.
CASSRLAGNKRDEQYF	TGCGCCAGCAGCCGTCTAGCGGGAAATAAACGGGACGAGCAGTACTTC	TRBV5-1	16	TRBJ2-7	.	TRBD2
CASSSDRANQPQHF	TGTGCCAGCAGTTCCGACAGGGCCAATCAGCCCCAGCATTTT	TRBV28	14	TRBJ1-5	.	TRBD1
CASSMRENTEAFF	TGTGCCAGTAGTATGAGGGAGAACACTGAAGCTTTCTTT	TRBV19	13	TRBJ1-1	.	.
CASSSLGGSGRTSTDTQYF	TGTGCCAGCAGCTCACTCGGGGGTAGCGGGAGGACTAGCACAGATACGCAGTATTTT	TRBV11-2	19	TRBJ2-3	.	TRBD2
CASRGSSYEQYF	TGTGCCAGTAGAGGCAGTTCCTACGAGCAGTACTTC	TRBV19	12	TRBJ2-7	.	.
CASSVAGEQYF	TGTGCCAGCAGTGTGGCCGGCGAGCAGTACTTC	TRBV2	11	TRBJ2-7	.	.
CASSRKGTGEYQPQHF	TGTGCCAGTAGCCGTAAAGGGACAGGGGAATATCAGCCCCAGCATTTT	TRBV19	16	TRBJ1-5	.	TRBD1
CASSLDRGDTGELFF	TGCGCCAGCAGCTTGGACAGGGGTGACACCGGGGAGCTGTTTTTT	TRBV5-1	15	TRBJ2-2	once	TRBD1
CASRKTGINYEQYF	TGTGCCAGCAGAAAAACCGGGATCAACTACGAGCAGTACTTC	TRBV28	14	TRBJ2-7	once	.